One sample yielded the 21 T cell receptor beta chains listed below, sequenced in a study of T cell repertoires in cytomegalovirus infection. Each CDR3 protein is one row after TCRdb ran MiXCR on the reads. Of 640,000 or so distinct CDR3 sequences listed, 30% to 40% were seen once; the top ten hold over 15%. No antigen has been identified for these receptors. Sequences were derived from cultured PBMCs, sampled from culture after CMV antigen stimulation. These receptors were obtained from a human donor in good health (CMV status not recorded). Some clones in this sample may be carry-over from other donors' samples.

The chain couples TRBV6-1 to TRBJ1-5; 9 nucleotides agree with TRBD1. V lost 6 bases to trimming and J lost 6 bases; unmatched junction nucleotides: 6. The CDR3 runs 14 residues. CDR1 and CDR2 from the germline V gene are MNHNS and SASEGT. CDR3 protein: CASSQGQGLQPQHF. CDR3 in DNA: TGTGCCAGCAGCCAAGGACAGGGGCTTCAGCCCCAGCATTTT.

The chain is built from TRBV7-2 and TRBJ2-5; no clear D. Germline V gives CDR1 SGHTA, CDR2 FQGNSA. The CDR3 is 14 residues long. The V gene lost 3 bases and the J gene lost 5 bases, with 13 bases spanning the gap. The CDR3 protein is CASSFRRDRETQYF. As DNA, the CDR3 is TGTGCCAGCAGCTTCAGACGAGATCGGGAGACCCAGTACTTC. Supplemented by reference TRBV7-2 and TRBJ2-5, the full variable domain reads GAGVSQSPSNKVTEKGKDVELRCDPISGHTALYWYRQSLGQGLEFLIYFQGNSAPDKSGLPSDRFSAERTGGSVSTLTIQRTQQEDSAVYLCASSFRRDRETQYFGPGTRLLVL.

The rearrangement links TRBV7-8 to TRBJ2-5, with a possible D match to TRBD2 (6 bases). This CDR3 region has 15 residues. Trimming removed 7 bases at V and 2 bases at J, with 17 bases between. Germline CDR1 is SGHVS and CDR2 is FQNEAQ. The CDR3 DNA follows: TGTGCCAGCACCCCGTGGAGGGGAAGGCAAGAGACCCAGTACTTC. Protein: CASTPWRGRQETQYF. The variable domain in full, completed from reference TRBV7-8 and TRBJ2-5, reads GAGVSQSPRYKVAKRGQDVALRCDPISGHVSLFWYQQALGQGPEFLTYFQNEAQLDKSGLPSDRFFAERPEGSVSTLKIQRTQQEDSAVYLCASTPWRGRQETQYFGPGTRLLVL.

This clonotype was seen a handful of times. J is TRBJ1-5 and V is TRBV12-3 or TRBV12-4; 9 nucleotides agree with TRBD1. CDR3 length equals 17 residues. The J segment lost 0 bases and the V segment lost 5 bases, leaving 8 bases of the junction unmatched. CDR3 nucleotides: TGTGCCAGCAGTCCCGGGACAGGGAAAAATAGCAATCAGCCCCAGCATTTT. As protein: CASSPGTGKNSNQPQHF.

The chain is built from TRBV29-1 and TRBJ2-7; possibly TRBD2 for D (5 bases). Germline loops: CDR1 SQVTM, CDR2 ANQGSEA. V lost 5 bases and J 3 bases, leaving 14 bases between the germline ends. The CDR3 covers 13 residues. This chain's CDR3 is CSVSSGNLYEQYF. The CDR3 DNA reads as TGCAGCGTTAGTTCGGGGAACCTCTACGAGCAGTACTTC.

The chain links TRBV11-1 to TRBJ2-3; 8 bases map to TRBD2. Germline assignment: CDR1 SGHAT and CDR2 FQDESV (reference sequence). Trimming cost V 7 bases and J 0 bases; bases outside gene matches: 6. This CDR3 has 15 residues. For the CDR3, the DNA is TGTGCCAGCACCGTTAGCGGGGTGAGCACAGATACGCAGTATTTT. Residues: CASTVSGVSTDTQYF.

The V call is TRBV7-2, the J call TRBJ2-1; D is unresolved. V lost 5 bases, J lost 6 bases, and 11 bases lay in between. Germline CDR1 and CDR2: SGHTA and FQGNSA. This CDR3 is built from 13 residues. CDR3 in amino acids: CASSPSPPNEQFF. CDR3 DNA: TGTGCCAGCAGCCCCAGCCCCCCCAATGAGCAGTTCTTC.

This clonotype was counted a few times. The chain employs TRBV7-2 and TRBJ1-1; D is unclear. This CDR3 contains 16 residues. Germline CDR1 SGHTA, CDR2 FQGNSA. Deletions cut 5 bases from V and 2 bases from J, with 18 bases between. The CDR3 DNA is TGTGCCAGCAGCCGGGGAGGGAATCTTTATAACACTGAAGCTTTCTTT. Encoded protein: CASSRGGNLYNTEAFF.

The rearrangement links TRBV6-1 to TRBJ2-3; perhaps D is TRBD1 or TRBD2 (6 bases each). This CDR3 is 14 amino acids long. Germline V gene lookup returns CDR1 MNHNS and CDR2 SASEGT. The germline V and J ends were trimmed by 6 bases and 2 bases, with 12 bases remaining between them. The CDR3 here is CASRTGRYTDTQYF. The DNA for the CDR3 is TGTGCCAGCAGAACAGGGAGGTACACAGATACGCAGTATTTT.

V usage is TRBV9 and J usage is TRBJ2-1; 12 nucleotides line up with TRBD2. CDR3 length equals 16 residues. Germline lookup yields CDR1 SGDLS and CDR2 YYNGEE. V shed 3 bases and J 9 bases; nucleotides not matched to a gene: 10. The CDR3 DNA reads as TGTGCCAGCAGCGCCGGACTAGCGGGACCCTTACGTGAGCAGTTCTTC. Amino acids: CASSAGLAGPLREQFF.

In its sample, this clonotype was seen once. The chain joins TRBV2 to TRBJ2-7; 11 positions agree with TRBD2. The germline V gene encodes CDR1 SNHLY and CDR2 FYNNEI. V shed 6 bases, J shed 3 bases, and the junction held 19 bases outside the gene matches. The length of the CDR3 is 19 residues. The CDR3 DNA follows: TGTGCCAGCAGAATAGTACACCCTCGGACTAGCGGGTTCCGCTACGAGCAGTACTTC. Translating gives CASRIVHPRTSGFRYEQYF.

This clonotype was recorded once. The CDR3, as DNA: TGTGCCAGCAGTGAGCCCAGGGGGTATCAGCCCCAGCATTTT. This codes for CASSEPRGYQPQHF. This sequence joins TRBV2 and TRBJ1-5; 7 bases align to TRBD1. Germline CDR1 is SNHLY and CDR2 is FYNNEI. Trimming removed 3 bases from V and 5 bases from J; junction bases left unmatched: 4. CDR3 length: 14 amino acids. The variable domain in full, completed from reference TRBV2 and TRBJ1-5, reads EPEVTQTPSHQVTQMGQEVILRCVPISNHLYFYWYRQILGQKVEFLVSFYNNEISEKSEIFDDQFSVERPDGSNFTLKIRSTKLEDSAMYFCASSEPRGYQPQHFGDGTRLSIL.

The CDR3 DNA follows: TGTGCCAGCAGTTACGTTGCAGATACGCAGTATTTT. This translates into CASSYVADTQYF. V and J are TRBV12-3 or TRBV12-4 and TRBJ2-3; D is undetermined. V lost 4 bases to trimming and J lost 4 bases, with 6 bases between them. This CDR3 is 12 amino acids long.

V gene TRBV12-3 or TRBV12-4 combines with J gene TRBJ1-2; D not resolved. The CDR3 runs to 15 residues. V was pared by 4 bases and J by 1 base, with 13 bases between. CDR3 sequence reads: CASSSRKEVNYGYTF. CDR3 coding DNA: TGTGCCAGCAGTTCCCGGAAAGAAGTTAACTATGGCTACACCTTC.

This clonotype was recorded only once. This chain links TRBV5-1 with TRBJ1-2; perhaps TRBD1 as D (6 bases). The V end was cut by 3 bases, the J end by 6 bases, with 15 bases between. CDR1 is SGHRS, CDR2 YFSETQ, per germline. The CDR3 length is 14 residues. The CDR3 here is CASSYRTVGDGYTF. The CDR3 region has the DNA TGCGCCAGCAGCTATAGGACAGTTGGAGATGGCTACACCTTC. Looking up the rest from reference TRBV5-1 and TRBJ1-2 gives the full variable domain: KAGVTQTPRYLIKTRGQQVTLSCSPISGHRSVSWYQQTPGQGLQFLFEYFSETQRNKGNFPGRFSGRQFSNSRSEMNVSTLELGDSALYLCASSYRTVGDGYTFGSGTRLTVV.

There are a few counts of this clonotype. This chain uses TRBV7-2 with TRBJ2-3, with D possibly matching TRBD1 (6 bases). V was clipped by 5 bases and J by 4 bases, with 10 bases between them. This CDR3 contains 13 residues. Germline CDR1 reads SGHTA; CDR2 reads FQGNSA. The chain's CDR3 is CASSTWTADTQYF. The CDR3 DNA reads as TGTGCCAGCAGCACCTGGACAGCAGATACGCAGTATTTT.

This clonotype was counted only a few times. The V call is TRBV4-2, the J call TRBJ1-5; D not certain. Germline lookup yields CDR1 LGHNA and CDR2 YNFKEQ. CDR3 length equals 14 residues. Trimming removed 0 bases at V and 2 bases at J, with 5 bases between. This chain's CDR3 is CASSQERGNQPQHF. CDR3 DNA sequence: TGTGCCAGCAGCCAAGAAAGGGGCAATCAGCCCCAGCATTTT.

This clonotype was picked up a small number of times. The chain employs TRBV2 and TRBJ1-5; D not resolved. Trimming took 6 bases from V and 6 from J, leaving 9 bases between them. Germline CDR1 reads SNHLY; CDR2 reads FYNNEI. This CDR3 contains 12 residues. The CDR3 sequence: CASRREGQPQHF. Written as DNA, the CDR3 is TGTGCCAGCAGAAGGGAGGGTCAGCCCCAGCATTTT.

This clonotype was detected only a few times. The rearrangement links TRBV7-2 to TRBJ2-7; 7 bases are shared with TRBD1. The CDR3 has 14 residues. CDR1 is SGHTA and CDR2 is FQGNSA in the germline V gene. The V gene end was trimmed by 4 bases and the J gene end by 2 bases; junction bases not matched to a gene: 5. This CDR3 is CASSSRGQAYEQYF. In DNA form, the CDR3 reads TGTGCCAGCAGCTCTCGCGGACAGGCCTACGAGCAGTACTTC.

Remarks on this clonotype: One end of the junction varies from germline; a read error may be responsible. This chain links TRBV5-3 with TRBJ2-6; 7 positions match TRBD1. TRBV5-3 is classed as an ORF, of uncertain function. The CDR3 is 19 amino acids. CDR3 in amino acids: CASSFSGQIFYSGANVLTF. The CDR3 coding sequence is TGTGCCAGCAGCTTCTCGGGACAGATATTTTACTCTGGGGCCAACGTCCTGACTTTC.

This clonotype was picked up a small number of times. For the CDR3, the DNA is TGTGCCAGCAGCAGGTGGACTAGCTCGAGGGCAGATACGCAGTATTTT. This gives the protein CASSRWTSSRADTQYF. The chain couples TRBV7-2 to TRBJ2-3; 8 bases match TRBD2. After removal of 5 bases from V and 4 bases from J, the junction contained 11 bases not matched to a gene. The CDR3 spans 16 residues. Germline V gene lookup returns CDR1 SGHTA and CDR2 FQGNSA.